The source of this T cell receptor (beta chain) is a study of response to subunit inactivated influenza vaccine. With regard to this clonotype: Its specificity is not known.

TCRdb recomputed calls from the RT-PCR reads with MiXCR, one row per CDR3 protein. Seen here are about 310,000 distinct CDR3 sequences, 21% observed once, and the top ten hold roughly 10%. Study-level findings and limits: The authors proposed limited new T cell recruitment per seasonal influenza vaccination.

V was shortened by 6 bases and J by 6 bases, with 14 bases between the two germline ends. This CDR3 has 13 amino acids. The sequencing used PBMCs from blood, collected approximately 20 months after vaccination. This sequence originates from a man between 50 and 75 years old who received an inactivated influenza vaccine. The V gene is TRBV12-3 or TRBV12-4, the J gene TRBJ2-5; D unclear. CDR3 residues: CASRDVGGQTQYF. Here the CDR3 DNA reads TGTGCCAGCAGAGATGTGGGCGGTCAGACCCAGTACTTC.